This T cell receptor (beta chain) was sequenced in a study of cytomegalovirus exposure and HLA in healthy donors. Study-level results: In a later analysis, an Asian-associated ancestry cluster reportedly showed fewer N-insertions than the approximately 660-donor mean. In terms of immune exposure information, only CMV serostatus was available. In vitro, three CMV-associated chains proved specific for CMV antigens.

V shed 5 bases, J shed 7 bases, and the junction held 15 bases outside the gene matches. This CDR3 is 18 amino acids long. Germline CDR1 reads SGHNT; CDR2 reads YENEEA. On this clone: Its antigen is unidentified.

Use of 60 Vbeta and 13 Jbeta primers characterized the PCR. Sequenced by immunoSEQ multiplex PCR; TCRdb stores in-frame clones only, minus some. Found here are 160,000 or so clones, over 70% of them singletons; the top ten hold roughly 1.5%. This receptor was identified in a woman aged 18-30 years in good health and CMV-seronegative. The sequenced sample consisted of PBMCs. V and J are TRBV11-3 and TRBJ1-4; the match to TRBD1 covers 11 bases. The CDR3 DNA reads as TGTGCCAGCAGCGGGCATGGGGGACAGGGGGGTTTTGGTGAAAAACTGTTTTTT. This translates into CASSGHGGQGGFGEKLFF.